What follows are 25 T cell receptor beta chains derived from one specimen sequenced in a study of metastatic and nonmetastatic thyroid tumors. TCRdb re-called the PCR reads via MiXCR. The table has about 19,000 clones, approximately 24% seen once. All patients were treatment-naive before thyroid surgery. Input material: blood. These receptors were collected from a male donor with papillary thyroid cancer or a benign thyroid nodule (not recorded which). Some clones in this sample may be carry-over from other donors' samples.

A word on this clone: No conserved phenylalanine or tryptophan is present at the end of the CDR3, so a read error is the likely explanation. The limits of the CDR3 on the DNA are not certain, so only TCRdb's listed CDR3 is given. This chain links TRBV7-2 with TRBJ1-1. CDR1 is SGHTA, CDR2 FQGNSA, per germline. The CDR3 is 9 residues long, counting both termini. CDR3 loop: CASSLAWKA.

The rearrangement joins TRBV11-2 to TRBJ1-2; 7 bases line up with TRBD1. J lost 4 bases, V lost 3 bases, and 11 bases had no gene match. CDR3 length equals 16 residues. Germline assignment: CDR1 SGHAT and CDR2 FQNNGV. The CDR3 region has the DNA TGTGCCAGCAGCTTGGGGGAGCAGGGGGGAGTCTATGGCTACACCTTC. Its protein is CASSLGEQGGVYGYTF.

The rearrangement links TRBV5-1 to TRBJ2-5; either TRBD1 or TRBD2 may fit D (6 bases each). Germline values: CDR1 SGHRS, CDR2 YFSETQ. The CDR3 has 14 residues. Between the trimmed V and J ends, which lost 2 bases and 5 bases, there was a span of 13 bases. The CDR3 coding sequence is TGCGCCAGCAGCTTTTTACAGGGAGGTGAGACCCAGTACTTC. It yields the protein CASSFLQGGETQYF.

On this clone itself: A junction end diverges from the germline sequence, so it may reflect a read error. In DNA, the CDR3 is TGTGCCAGCAGTCCGGGACCGAACACTGAAGCTCTCTTT. Its translation: CASSPGPNTEALF. The V and J genes are TRBV11-2 and TRBJ1-1, with D possibly TRBD1 on 5 matching bases. Germline CDR1 is SGHAT and CDR2 is FQNNGV. The CDR3 covers 13 residues.

This clone showed up many times. The gene calls are TRBV5-5 and TRBJ2-7; D perhaps matches TRBD1 (6 bases). There are 15 residues in the CDR3. V dropped 5 bases and J dropped 0 bases, with 15 bases sitting between them. Per germline, CDR1 SGHKS and CDR2 YYEKEE (reference sequence). Here the CDR3 reads CASSPQGRSSYEQYF. DNA of the CDR3: TGTGCCAGCAGTCCACAGGGTCGGAGCTCCTACGAGCAGTACTTC.

This clone was observed at least ten times. The V gene is TRBV3-1, the J gene TRBJ2-1, with D perhaps matching TRBD2 (5 bases). There are 11 residues in the CDR3. V shed 5 bases and J shed 11 bases, with 10 bases lying between them. Per germline, CDR1 LGHDT and CDR2 YNNKEL (reference sequence). CDR3 protein: CASSNREKQFF. CDR3 bases: TGTGCCAGCAGCAACCGGGAAAAGCAGTTCTTC.

This clone was seen a single time. The V and J genes are TRBV5-1 and TRBJ1-4; 8 bases line up with TRBD1. The junction had 11 bases not matched to a gene; V was cut back by 5 bases and J by 11 bases. The length of the CDR3 is 14 residues. Germline CDR1 SGHRS, CDR2 YFSETQ. CDR3 coding DNA: TGCGCCAGCAGACAGACAGGGGATGGTGAGAAACTGTTTTTT. The encoded protein is CASRQTGDGEKLFF.

There are many counts of this clone. The V gene is TRBV14, the J gene TRBJ1-3; D is undetermined. With 4 bases removed from V and 0 bases from J, the gap between germline ends came to 10 bases. There are 15 residues in the CDR3. Germline V gene lookup returns CDR1 SGHDN and CDR2 FVKESK. CDR3: CASSRDFPSGNTIYF. CDR3 sequence (DNA): TGTGCCAGCAGCCGGGATTTTCCCTCTGGAAACACCATATATTTT.

This clone occurred many times. V is TRBV28 and J is TRBJ1-5; tentative D call: TRBD1 (6 bases). CDR3 length: 13 amino acids. Trimming removed 7 bases at V and 9 bases at J, with 16 bases between. Germline loops: CDR1 MDHEN, CDR2 SYDVKM. CDR3 nucleotides: TGTGCCAGCACCCCTCAGTGGGGGCTGCCCCAGCATTTT. Translating it yields CASTPQWGLPQHF.

This clone appeared once. The chain uses TRBV5-1 and TRBJ2-1; 10 nucleotides agree with TRBD2. There are 15 residues in the CDR3. Trimming at V came to 4 bases and at J to 2 bases, leaving 3 bases not matched to a gene. Germline CDR1 SGHRS, CDR2 YFSETQ. The CDR3 loop is CASSLLAGAYNEQFF. The CDR3 coding sequence is TGCGCCAGCAGCCTGCTAGCGGGGGCCTACAATGAGCAGTTCTTC. The complete variable domain, with remaining parts taken from reference TRBV5-1 and TRBJ2-1, reads KAGVTQTPRYLIKTRGQQVTLSCSPISGHRSVSWYQQTPGQGLQFLFEYFSETQRNKGNFPGRFSGRQFSNSRSEMNVSTLELGDSALYLCASSLLAGAYNEQFFGPGTRLTVL.

This clone was seen more than once but under ten times. The chain couples TRBV2 to TRBJ2-3; TRBD2 matches at 12 bases. J lost 3 bases, V lost 6 bases, and 7 bases had no gene match. The CDR3 consists of 16 residues. CDR1 and CDR2 (germline): SNHLY, FYNNEI. CDR3 loop: CASRLGLAGTTDTQYF. CDR3 coding DNA: TGTGCCAGCAGGCTCGGACTAGCGGGAACAACAGATACGCAGTATTTT.

V usage is TRBV5-1 and J usage is TRBJ2-2; 10 bases are a match to TRBD1. The CDR3 sequence is 17 residues long. The germline V gene encodes CDR1 SGHRS and CDR2 YFSETQ. Germline trimming cut 0 bases from V and 7 bases from J; bases unmatched to any gene: 9. The CDR3 coding sequence is TGCGCCAGCAGCTTGGTGTTTCGGACAGGGGGTATCGGGGAGCTGTTTTTT. Translated, it gives CASSLVFRTGGIGELFF.

In this sample, this clone is medium-sized (0.01 to 0.1%). The rearrangement links TRBV7-8 to TRBJ2-7; D remains unclear. Germline V gene sequence: CDR1 SGHVS, CDR2 FQNEAQ. CDR3 length: 14 amino acids. The ends were cut back, 2 bases at V and 0 bases at J, with 8 bases in the middle. The CDR3 is CASSLSPDSYEQYF. CDR3 nucleotides: TGTGCCAGCAGCTTATCACCCGACTCCTACGAGCAGTACTTC.

This clone is medium-sized by share. The rearrangement uses TRBV28 and TRBJ2-1; 10 bases map to TRBD2. The CDR3 extends over 18 amino acids. V lost 4 bases, J lost 3 bases, and 12 bases stayed unmatched. Germline assignment: CDR1 MDHEN and CDR2 SYDVKM. The CDR3 DNA is TGTGCCAGCAGTTCCCTATCCCCTAGGACTAGCGGCTACAATGAGCAGTTCTTC. Translated: CASSSLSPRTSGYNEQFF.

Sample share makes this clone medium-sized (0.01 to 0.1%). The gene calls are TRBV2 and TRBJ1-2; TRBD1 matches at 8 bases. The CDR3 has 13 residues. The junction had 3 bases not matched to a gene; V was cut back by 6 bases and J by 3 bases. From germline, CDR1 is SNHLY and CDR2 FYNNEI. Written as DNA, the CDR3 is TGTGCCAGCAGGCTGGACAGGGACTATGGCTACACCTTC. Protein: CASRLDRDYGYTF.

This clone has at least ten counts. This chain links TRBV3-1 with TRBJ1-5; D gene unclear. Germline loops: CDR1 LGHDT, CDR2 YNNKEL (reference sequence). With 1 base removed from V and 1 base from J, the gap between germline ends came to 5 bases. The CDR3 runs 14 residues. CDR3 nucleotide sequence: TGTGCCAGCAGCCAAGTCCAAAGCAATCAGCCCCAGCATTTT. This sequence encodes CASSQVQSNQPQHF.

In this sample, this clone is medium-sized. The chain links TRBV20-1 to TRBJ1-2; 9 bases match TRBD1. CDR3 length: 12 residues. Germline CDR1 is DFQATT and CDR2 is SNEGSKA (reference sequence). Trimming removed 6 bases from V and 4 bases from J; junction bases left unmatched: 3. The CDR3 DNA follows: TGCAGTGCAAAGACAGGGGGCTATGGCTACACCTTC. Translated: CSAKTGGYGYTF.

This clone occurred a few times. The genes are TRBV27 and TRBJ1-3; a possible D gene is TRBD1 (5 bases). The CDR3 loop spans 16 amino acids. Trimming shortened V by 8 bases and J by 0 bases, and 17 bases separated the two germline ends. CDR1 MNHEY and CDR2 SMNVEV come from the germline V gene (reference sequence). The CDR3 nucleotides are TGTGCCAGCGGCCCAAACAGGTTAACCTCTGGAAACACCATATATTTT. Translated: CASGPNRLTSGNTIYF.

The chain combines TRBV5-1 with TRBJ2-3, with 9 bases fitting TRBD2. Germline V gene data show CDR1 as SGHRS and CDR2 as YFSETQ. The junction had 14 bases not matched to a gene; V was cut back by 9 bases and J by 0 bases. The CDR3 has 17 amino acids. DNA of the CDR3: TGCGCCATCAAAAGAACTGGACTAGCGCTTAGCACAGATACGCAGTATTTT. Its translation is CAIKRTGLALSTDTQYF.

The chain joins TRBV28 to TRBJ2-7, with a weak D call TRBD1 (6 bases). Trimming pared 6 bases from V and 6 bases from J, leaving 18 bases between. There are 14 residues in the CDR3. Germline values: CDR1 MDHEN, CDR2 SYDVKM. The CDR3 region is CASSSSPQGSEQYF. The CDR3 nucleotides are TGTGCCAGCAGCTCATCTCCGCAGGGGAGCGAGCAGTACTTC.

The genes are TRBV6-5 and TRBJ1-2; TRBD1 matches at 7 bases. Germline V gene lookup returns CDR1 MNHEY and CDR2 SVGAGI. The V and J ends lost 0 bases and 6 bases, in that order; junction bases with no gene match: 10. This CDR3 has 16 amino acids. Written as DNA, the CDR3 is TGTGCCAGCAGTTACTCGAACGATGGAGGGGGCGATGGCTACACCTTC. Residues: CASSYSNDGGGDGYTF.

This clone came up a few times. V gene TRBV7-9 combines with J gene TRBJ2-6; 7 positions agree with TRBD1. The CDR3 runs 13 residues. The trim removed 5 bases at V and 11 bases at J, leaving 6 bases unmatched. Germline V CDR1 and CDR2: SEHNR, FQNEAQ (reference sequence). CDR3 coding DNA: TGTGCCAGCAGCCGACAGGGCACTGACGTCCTGACTTTC. It yields the protein CASSRQGTDVLTF.

The rearrangement joins TRBV27 to TRBJ2-7; 7 nucleotides align to TRBD2. The CDR3 consists of 13 residues. V lost 8 bases to trimming and J lost 5 bases; unmatched junction nucleotides: 9. Germline V gives CDR1 MNHEY, CDR2 SMNVEV (reference sequence). The CDR3 spells CASSRREINEQYF. DNA of the CDR3: TGTGCCAGCTCTCGGCGGGAGATTAACGAGCAGTACTTC.

This clone was recorded a few times. V is TRBV10-3 and J is TRBJ2-7, with D unresolved. The CDR3 has 12 residues. Germline V lookup: CDR1 ENHRY, CDR2 SYGVKD. With 2 bases removed from V and 6 bases from J, the gap between germline ends came to 8 bases. The CDR3 DNA sequence: TGTGCCATCAGTGAGAGTGGTAGCGAGCAGTACTTC. It encodes CAISESGSEQYF.

This clone was seen a handful of times. V and J are TRBV6-2 or TRBV6-3 and TRBJ2-7, with 11 bases that match TRBD1. The germline CDR1 and CDR2 sequences are MNHEY and SVGEGT. The length of the CDR3 is 15 residues. Losses at the gene ends were 2 bases for V and 5 bases for J; bases not matched to a gene: 5. CDR3 sequence (DNA): TGTGCCAGCAGTTACCGCGGGACAGGGGGGCACGAGCAGTACTTC. Protein sequence: CASSYRGTGGHEQYF.